The next 31 T cell receptor beta chains were all read from a single sample in a study of shared clonotypes between healthy human individuals. Repertoires were generated with immunoSEQ multiplex PCR, while TCRdb's copy carries only in-frame clones and drops some. Of around 1.9 million clones in the sample, just over 90% were seen once. Naive CD8 populations comprised CD45RO-negative cells positively selected for CCR7, excluding terminally differentiated effector memory CD45RA+ cells. The sequenced sample consisted of naive CD8+ T cells from PBMCs. The source of these receptors is a man aged 18 to 35 in good health. Some clones in this sample may be carry-over from other donors' samples.

A note on this clone: Different DNA sequences within this sample yield the same CDR3. The J gene is TRBJ2-7, the V gene TRBV6-5; D unclear. Germline V CDR1 and CDR2: MNHEY, SVGAGI. Trimming left V 8 bases short and J 0 bases short, with 5 bases between. This CDR3 comprises 11 residues. CDR3 loop: CASSDSYEQYF. Written as DNA, the CDR3 is TGTGCCAGCTCCGACTCCTACGAGCAGTACTTC.

The chain carries TRBV9 and TRBJ2-1, with TRBD2 as a possible D gene (6 bases). V was pared by 3 bases and J by 5 bases, with 18 bases between. CDR1 and CDR2 from the germline V gene are SGDLS and YYNGEE. This CDR3 is built from 16 residues. Written as DNA, the CDR3 is TGTGCCAGCAGCGCTCGGGCGGGGTCGGGGGACAATGAGCAGTTCTTC. It specifies CASSARAGSGDNEQFF.

V and J are TRBV27 and TRBJ2-3, with 7 nucleotides matching TRBD2. CDR3 length: 14 amino acids. Germline loops: CDR1 MNHEY, CDR2 SMNVEV (reference sequence). Losses at the gene ends were 3 bases for V and 6 bases for J; bases not matched to a gene: 6. CDR3 loop: CASSFGLAADTQYF. The CDR3, as DNA: TGTGCCAGCAGTTTCGGTCTAGCGGCGGATACGCAGTATTTT.

The chain uses TRBV27 and TRBJ1-5; D uncertain. The V end lost 0 bases, the J end lost 7 bases, and 7 bases lay between the germline ends. The CDR3 covers 13 residues. Per the germline V gene, CDR1 is MNHEY and CDR2 is SMNVEV (reference sequence). The CDR3 is CASSLSADQPQHF. The DNA for the CDR3 is TGTGCCAGCAGTTTATCTGCAGACCAGCCCCAGCATTTT.

V is TRBV13 and J is TRBJ2-4; 8 bases agree with TRBD2. Unmatched junction bases numbered 8, after V lost 1 base and J lost 6 bases. Germline V gene lookup returns CDR1 PRHDT and CDR2 FYEKMQ (reference sequence). The CDR3 consists of 16 residues. The CDR3 DNA follows: TGTGCCAGCAGCTTAGCGGGAGGGCCATCGGGAAACATTCAGTACTTC. Amino acid sequence: CASSLAGGPSGNIQYF.

This clone was detected only once. The chain has TRBV7-9 and TRBJ2-1; 11 nucleotides match TRBD1. Germline CDR1 reads SEHNR; CDR2 reads FQNEAQ (reference sequence). The CDR3 extends over 18 amino acids. Losses at the gene ends were 2 bases for V and 8 bases for J; bases not matched to a gene: 14. The CDR3 protein is CASSLIWGIGQGADEQFF. The CDR3 coding sequence is TGTGCCAGCAGCTTAATTTGGGGCATTGGACAGGGGGCCGATGAGCAGTTCTTC.

V usage is TRBV5-1 and J usage is TRBJ2-1; 9 bases agree with TRBD1. This CDR3 is built from 16 residues. CDR1 and CDR2 (germline): SGHRS, YFSETQ. V dropped 4 bases and J dropped 2; count of bases not matched to a gene: 7. CDR3 sequence (DNA): TGCGCCAGCAGCATTGGACAGGGGTCCACCTACAATGAGCAGTTCTTC. The encoded protein is CASSIGQGSTYNEQFF.

The rearrangement uses TRBV21-1 and TRBJ2-7; TRBD2, the D gene given by the table, was not confirmed from the DNA. TRBV21-1 constitutes a pseudogene. The CDR3 covers 15 residues. CDR3 nucleotide sequence: TGTGCCAGCACCTCTTGCGGGACTAACCGTCACGAGCAGTACTTC. This encodes CASTSCGTNRHEQYF.

The chain is built from TRBV28 and TRBJ2-7; the D call may be TRBD1 or TRBD2 (6 bases each). Germline V gives CDR1 MDHEN, CDR2 SYDVKM. V dropped 4 bases and J dropped 7 bases, with 17 bases sitting between them. The CDR3 has 14 residues. The CDR3 region has the DNA TGTGCCAGCAGTTCAGGGGACTGGGGTGGGGAGCAGTACTTC. Protein product: CASSSGDWGGEQYF. Full variable domain (rest looked up from reference TRBV28 and TRBJ2-7): DVKVTQSSRYLVKRTGEKVFLECVQDMDHENMFWYRQDPGLGLRLIYFSYDVKMKEKGDIPEGYSVSREKKERFSLILESASTNQTSMYLCASSSGDWGGEQYFGPGTRLTVT.

The chain uses TRBV14 and TRBJ2-7; D ambiguous. The germline gives CDR1 SGHDN, CDR2 FVKESK. The ends were cut back, 6 bases at V and 1 base at J, with 16 bases in the middle. The CDR3 spans 15 residues. The CDR3 nucleotides read TGTGCCAGCAGTGTTAGCCTAACAGCTTCCTACGAGCAGTACTTC. Translating gives CASSVSLTASYEQYF.

V gene TRBV9 combines with J gene TRBJ2-2; 8 bases are a match to TRBD2. With 0 bases clipped from V and 7 bases from J, the junction kept 11 bases outside the gene matches. The CDR3 is 17 residues long. Per germline, CDR1 SGDLS and CDR2 YYNGEE. This CDR3 is CASSVGGREGHGGELFF. DNA for the CDR3: TGTGCCAGCAGCGTAGGGGGACGGGAGGGCCACGGCGGGGAGCTGTTTTTT.

This chain joins TRBV4-1 and TRBJ2-3; D unclear. V was pared by 0 bases and J by 9 bases, with 10 bases between. Germline CDR1 MGHRA, CDR2 YSYEKL. This CDR3 is 13 amino acids long. For the CDR3, the DNA is TGCGCCAGCAGCCAAGAAGGCCAATGGACGCAGTATTTT. It yields the protein CASSQEGQWTQYF.

The rearrangement joins TRBV7-9 to TRBJ2-2; D gene uncertain. In germline, CDR1 is SEHNR, CDR2 FQNEAQ (reference sequence). Trimming pared 8 bases from V and 4 bases from J, leaving 5 bases between. This CDR3 comprises 11 residues. The CDR3 reads CASGSTGELFF. Written as DNA, the CDR3 is TGTGCCAGCGGAAGCACCGGGGAGCTGTTTTTT.

The gene calls are TRBV5-1 and TRBJ2-1; TRBD2 agrees at 8 bases. The CDR3 contains 20 residues. J gave up 2 bases and V 2 bases, and 18 bases lay outside the gene matches. CDR1 is SGHRS and CDR2 is YFSETQ in the germline V gene. The chain's CDR3 is CASSLLPLGMAGGPYNEQFF. Written as DNA, the CDR3 is TGCGCCAGCAGCTTACTCCCGCTAGGTATGGCGGGGGGCCCCTACAATGAGCAGTTCTTC.

The V and J genes are TRBV7-2 and TRBJ1-2, with D hard to call. With 5 bases removed from V and 2 bases from J, the gap between germline ends came to 12 bases. The CDR3 is made up of 14 amino acids. CDR1 is SGHTA and CDR2 is FQGNSA in the germline V gene. Here the CDR3 DNA reads TGTGCCAGCAGCATTATTCTTGGCAACTATGGCTACACCTTC. Its translation is CASSIILGNYGYTF. Using reference TRBV7-2 and TRBJ1-2 for the parts outside the CDR3, the full variable domain is GAGVSQSPSNKVTEKGKDVELRCDPISGHTALYWYRQSLGQGLEFLIYFQGNSAPDKSGLPSDRFSAERTGGSVSTLTIQRTQQEDSAVYLCASSIILGNYGYTFGSGTRLTVV.

The V and J genes are TRBV5-1 and TRBJ2-1, with TRBD1 matching 12 bases. The CDR3 covers 16 residues. The V and J ends lost 1 base and 8 bases, in that order; junction bases with no gene match: 7. Germline CDR1 and CDR2: SGHRS and YFSETQ. The CDR3: CASSLQGQGASDEQFF. Here the CDR3 DNA reads TGCGCCAGCAGCTTGCAGGGACAGGGGGCAAGCGATGAGCAGTTCTTC. The variable domain in full, completed from reference TRBV5-1 and TRBJ2-1, reads KAGVTQTPRYLIKTRGQQVTLSCSPISGHRSVSWYQQTPGQGLQFLFEYFSETQRNKGNFPGRFSGRQFSNSRSEMNVSTLELGDSALYLCASSLQGQGASDEQFFGPGTRLTVL.

On this clone: Germline and junction disagree at one end, which may indicate a read error. The chain recombines TRBV28 with TRBJ2-7; 10 bases match TRBD2. Germline assignment: CDR1 MDHEN and CDR2 SYDVKM. The CDR3 runs 13 residues. DNA of the CDR3: TGTGCCAGCACCGAGGGGGCTAGCGGGAGTAGGTTCTTC. Protein: CASTEGASGSRFF. The variable domain in full, with the rest retrieved from reference TRBV28 and TRBJ2-7, is DVKVTQSSRYLVKRTGEKVFLECVQDMDHENMFWYRQDPGLGLRLIYFSYDVKMKEKGDIPEGYSVSREKKERFSLILESASTNQTSMYLCASTEGASGSRFFGPGTRLTVT.

On this clone itself: This same CDR3 is encoded by further DNA sequences in the sample. The V gene is TRBV7-9, the J gene TRBJ1-2; no clear D. This CDR3 has 12 amino acids. V was cut by 1 base and J by 7 bases, with 7 bases left in between. In germline, CDR1 is SEHNR, CDR2 FQNEAQ (reference sequence). CDR3 in amino acids: CASSLGEGGYTF. CDR3 bases: TGTGCCAGCAGCTTAGGAGAGGGTGGCTACACCTTC.

The chain has TRBV5-4 and TRBJ2-5, with 8 bases lining up with TRBD2. The V gene end was trimmed by 6 bases and the J gene end by 5 bases; junction bases not matched to a gene: 21. CDR1 is SGHNT and CDR2 is YYREEE in the germline V gene (reference sequence). The CDR3 has 18 residues. CDR3 DNA: TGTGCCAGCACCGGAGGGTGGCTAGCGGGTTGGGTCGGGGAGACCCAGTACTTC. Protein sequence: CASTGGWLAGWVGETQYF.

The chain links TRBV7-9 to TRBJ2-1, with TRBD2 identical over 13 bases. V was clipped by 0 bases and J by 6 bases; unmatched bases: 11. Germline assignment: CDR1 SEHNR and CDR2 FQNEAQ (reference sequence). The CDR3 has 19 amino acids. The CDR3 region has the DNA TGTGCCAGCAGCTTAGCGTCGGGACTAGCGGGAAGAGGTGGCAATGAGCAGTTCTTC. Amino acid sequence: CASSLASGLAGRGGNEQFF.

The chain couples TRBV25-1 to TRBJ1-2, with TRBD1 as a possible D gene (5 bases). CDR3 length equals 15 residues. CDR1 MGHDK and CDR2 SYGVNS come from the germline V gene. Trimming took 4 bases from V and 8 from J, leaving 20 bases between them. CDR3 coding DNA: TGTGCCAGCAGTGGATGGTTGGAAGCCTCAGGGGGCTACACCTTC. The encoded protein is CASSGWLEASGGYTF.

The chain recombines TRBV30 with TRBJ2-7; perhaps TRBD1 as D (5 bases). The germline CDR1 and CDR2 sequences are GTSNPN and SVGIG (reference sequence). V lost 4 bases and J lost 4, with 17 bases in between. This CDR3 contains 14 residues. CDR3 bases: TGTGCCTGGAATTCCGCAGGGTGGGGTTACGAGCAGTACTTC. Protein sequence: CAWNSAGWGYEQYF.

The rearrangement links TRBV4-3 to TRBJ2-7; a possible D gene is TRBD1 (5 bases). This CDR3 is 15 amino acids long. Germline V gene data show CDR1 as LGHNA and CDR2 as YSLEER. Trimming pared 4 bases from V and 4 bases from J, leaving 17 bases between. CDR3: CASSPGQGFIYEQYF. The CDR3 coding sequence is TGCGCCAGCAGCCCTGGGCAGGGCTTTATTTACGAGCAGTACTTC.

V is TRBV6-1 and J is TRBJ1-5, with TRBD1 identical over 7 bases. After removal of 4 bases from V and 2 bases from J, the junction contained 2 bases not matched to a gene. The CDR3 is 14 amino acids. Germline CDR1 reads MNHNS; CDR2 reads SASEGT. DNA of the CDR3: TGTGCCAGCAGTGGCCAGGGGGGCAATCAGCCCCAGCATTTT. Translating it yields CASSGQGGNQPQHF.

The V and J genes are TRBV5-1 and TRBJ2-7, with 8 bases matching TRBD2. CDR1 is SGHRS and CDR2 is YFSETQ in the germline V gene. The V segment lost 1 base and the J segment 3 bases; nucleotides outside the gene matches: 12. This CDR3 has 17 amino acids. This chain's CDR3 is CASSLTRIGAGGYEQYF. CDR3 coding DNA: TGCGCCAGCAGCTTGACAAGGATCGGCGCGGGGGGCTACGAGCAGTACTTC.

The V and J genes are TRBV29-1 and TRBJ1-1, with 8 bases identical to TRBD1. The V gene's germline CDR1 is SQVTM and CDR2 ANQGSEA. Unmatched junction bases numbered 10, after V lost 6 bases and J lost 1 base. CDR3 length equals 15 residues. CDR3 in amino acids: CSVGAGGLANTEAFF. The CDR3 coding sequence is TGCAGCGTAGGGGCAGGGGGCTTAGCGAACACTGAAGCTTTCTTT. Full variable domain (rest looked up from reference TRBV29-1 and TRBJ1-1): SAVISQKPSRDICQRGTSLTIQCQVDSQVTMMFWYRQQPGQSLTLIATANQGSEATYESGFVIDKFPISRPNLTFSTLTVSNMSPEDSSIYLCSVGAGGLANTEAFFGQGTRLTVV.

The gene calls are TRBV7-9 and TRBJ1-2; D might be TRBD1 (5 bases). Deletions cut 6 bases from V and 0 bases from J, with 17 bases between. This CDR3 has 16 amino acids. Germline V lookup: CDR1 SEHNR, CDR2 FQNEAQ (reference sequence). This chain's CDR3 is CASSPYRDRANYGYTF. CDR3 DNA sequence: TGTGCCAGCAGTCCCTACCGGGACCGCGCTAACTATGGCTACACCTTC.

The CDR3 loop reads CASSYGAGRSYEQYF. The CDR3, as DNA: TGTGCCAGCAGTTACGGGGCAGGGCGGTCCTACGAGCAGTACTTC. V is TRBV7-8 and J is TRBJ2-7, with D perhaps being TRBD1 or TRBD2 (5 bases each). From germline, CDR1 is SGHVS and CDR2 FQNEAQ. V lost 6 bases and J lost 1, with 16 bases in between. This CDR3 is built from 15 residues.

The chain employs TRBV7-3 and TRBJ2-1, with 10 bases matching TRBD2. Germline lookup yields CDR1 SGHTA and CDR2 FQGTGA. Losses at the gene ends were 5 bases for V and 8 bases for J; bases not matched to a gene: 9. The CDR3 has 15 amino acids. CDR3 DNA: TGTGCCAGCAGCGTCTCTAGCGGGAGTTTGGATGAGCAGTTCTTC. Translation gives CASSVSSGSLDEQFF. Based on the CDR3 plus reference TRBV7-3 and TRBJ2-1, the full variable domain is GAGVSQTPSNKVTEKGKYVELRCDPISGHTALYWYRQSLGQGPEFLIYFQGTGAADDSGLPNDRFFAVRPEGSVSTLKIQRTERGDSAVYLCASSVSSGSLDEQFFGPGTRLTVL.

The V gene is TRBV25-1, the J gene TRBJ2-7, with 7 bases aligning to TRBD2. Per germline, CDR1 MGHDK and CDR2 SYGVNS. This CDR3 contains 14 residues. V trimming: 4 bases; J trimming: 0 bases; junction bases outside the gene matches: 3. The CDR3 region is CASSVSGRSYEQYF. As DNA, the CDR3 is TGTGCCAGCAGTGTTAGCGGGCGCTCCTACGAGCAGTACTTC.

V gene TRBV4-2 combines with J gene TRBJ2-7; the D call may be TRBD1 or TRBD2 (5 bases each). V lost 0 bases, J lost 3 bases, and 15 bases lay in between. Germline CDR1 reads LGHNA; CDR2 reads YNFKEQ. The CDR3 contains 16 residues. In nucleotides, the CDR3 is TGTGCCAGCAGCCAAGATCGGACGGGACCCATCTACGAGCAGTACTTC. Its translation is CASSQDRTGPIYEQYF.